This T cell receptor beta chain was retrieved from a study of T cell responses to AZD1222 COVID-19 vaccine. Repertoires were generated with immunoSEQ multiplex PCR, while TCRdb's copy carries only in-frame clones and drops some. Of 100,000 to 150,000 clones listed, about nine tenths are singletons. Details on this clone: What it binds is not known.

Study observations and caveats: Nearly half of the spike-specific TCRs reportedly recognize variant regions that carry no mutations. Dominant CD4 TCR responses targeted spike regions 160-218 and 743-854. Baseline seropositives among AZD1222 recipients totaled only six or seven.

Germline V gene lookup returns CDR1 SGHRS and CDR2 YFSETQ. V trimming: 0 bases; J trimming: 1 base; junction bases outside the gene matches: 5. The CDR3 has 18 amino acids. The chain has TRBV5-1 and TRBJ2-1; TRBD2 agrees at 12 bases. The clonotype was recovered from an adult who received the AZD1222 COVID-19 vaccine. Sequenced here: peripheral blood, sampled 28 days after the second AZD1222 dose. CDR3 in amino acids: CASSLGLAGVVSYNEQFF. The CDR3 DNA reads TGCGCCAGCAGCTTGGGACTAGCGGGGGTCGTATCCTACAATGAGCAGTTCTTC.